Following are 31 T cell receptor beta chains from one sample sequenced in a study of OX40 agonist ivuxolimab in advanced cancers. Sequencing used immunoSEQ multiplex PCR; TCRdb keeps in-frame clones, though not all of them. The repertoire holds 80,000 or so clones, with around 90% as singletons. Sequences were derived from CD4+ or CD8+ T cells sorted from blood, sampled in a trial of the OX40 agonist ivuxolimab. Source of these receptors: an adult with an advanced solid tumor such as melanoma, head and neck, liver or kidney cancer.

V and J are TRBV2 and TRBJ2-5, with D maybe TRBD1 (5 bases). Deletions cut 6 bases from V and 1 base from J, with 9 bases between. In germline, CDR1 is SNHLY, CDR2 FYNNEI. The CDR3 is 13 residues long. The CDR3 region is CASRTGLQETQYF. CDR3 DNA: TGTGCCAGCAGAACAGGCCTCCAAGAGACCCAGTACTTC.

CDR3 nucleotide sequence: TGCGCCAGCAGCTTGGGGGGTCCAGGGTGGAATACGCAGTATTTT. Translated: CASSLGGPGWNTQYF. This chain joins TRBV5-1 and TRBJ2-3, with D tentatively TRBD1 (5 bases). Germline V gene sequence: CDR1 SGHRS, CDR2 YFSETQ. CDR3 size: 15 residues. Trimming stripped 0 bases from V and 7 bases from J, with 15 bases between.

This chain links TRBV25-1 with TRBJ1-1, with D perhaps matching TRBD1 (5 bases). Trimming stripped 1 base from V and 6 bases from J, with 12 bases between. The V gene's germline CDR1 is MGHDK and CDR2 SYGVNS. The CDR3 consists of 14 residues. CDR3 DNA: TGTGCCAGCAGTGAATCGGGGTTGGGGGCTGAAGCTTTCTTT. It codes for CASSESGLGAEAFF.

The V call is TRBV5-1, the J call TRBJ2-1; D remains ambiguous. Trimming left V 1 base short and J 1 base short, with 18 bases between. The CDR3 is 18 residues long. Germline CDR1 and CDR2: SGHRS and YFSETQ. CDR3 protein: CASSLKAPPLTSYNEQFF. The DNA of the CDR3 is TGCGCCAGCAGCTTGAAAGCTCCGCCCCTGACATCCTACAATGAGCAGTTCTTC.

The chain joins TRBV6-5 to TRBJ1-4, with D possibly TRBD1 on 5 matching bases. This CDR3 contains 15 residues. In germline, CDR1 is MNHEY, CDR2 SVGAGI. The germline V and J ends were trimmed by 5 bases and 0 bases, with 10 bases remaining between them. This CDR3 is CASSPDRATNEKLFF. CDR3 in DNA: TGTGCCAGCAGTCCCGACAGAGCAACTAATGAAAAACTGTTTTTT.

The rearrangement links TRBV29-1 to TRBJ1-2, with D possibly being TRBD1 (5 bases). The length of the CDR3 is 12 residues. Germline values: CDR1 SQVTM, CDR2 ANQGSEA. The germline V and J ends were trimmed by 6 bases and 5 bases, with 13 bases remaining between them. In nucleotides, the CDR3 is TGCAGCGTCGGATCAGGGTATTATGGCTACACCTTC. Translating it yields CSVGSGYYGYTF.

The gene calls are TRBV6-1 and TRBJ2-3; D remains ambiguous. Germline V CDR1 and CDR2: MNHNS, SASEGT. The CDR3 totals 15 residues. Trimming removed 7 bases from V and 0 bases from J, with 14 bases in between. Written as DNA, the CDR3 is TGTGCCAGCAACTTAGTAGGAACTAGCACAGATACGCAGTATTTT. Residues: CASNLVGTSTDTQYF.

The rearrangement links TRBV7-7 to TRBJ2-2; TRBD2 is a possible D gene (6 bases). V was pared by 4 bases and J by 2 bases, with 11 bases between. Germline CDR1 is SSHAT and CDR2 is FNYEAQ (reference sequence). The CDR3 sequence is 15 residues long. The CDR3 region has the DNA TGTGCCAGCAGCTCCGGGACTTATAACACCGGGGAGCTGTTTTTT. Translated, it gives CASSSGTYNTGELFF.

This chain uses TRBV2 with TRBJ1-5; the D gene is possibly TRBD1 (6 bases). Per the germline V gene, CDR1 is SNHLY and CDR2 is FYNNEI. Trimming removed 5 bases at V and 7 bases at J, with 12 bases between. The CDR3 runs 13 residues. The CDR3 reads CASSQGGGQPQHF. The CDR3 region has the DNA TGTGCCAGCAGTCAAGGGGGGGGGCAGCCCCAGCATTTT.

The chain carries TRBV5-1 and TRBJ2-7; no clear D. CDR1 and CDR2 from the germline V gene are SGHRS and YFSETQ. There are 13 residues in the CDR3. The ends were cut back, 2 bases at V and 0 bases at J, with 6 bases in the middle. In DNA form, the CDR3 reads TGCGCCAGCAGCTTACAGAGCTCCTACGAGCAGTACTTC. It yields the protein CASSLQSSYEQYF.

The V gene is TRBV19, the J gene TRBJ1-1; D is uncertain. This CDR3 is built from 14 residues. Germline V lookup: CDR1 LNHDA, CDR2 SQIVND (reference sequence). V lost 3 bases and J 1 base, leaving 9 bases between the germline ends. CDR3 coding DNA: TGTGCCAGTAGTATCCTTCCCCAGAACACTGAAGCTTTCTTT. Translated, it gives CASSILPQNTEAFF.

The chain recombines TRBV5-4 with TRBJ2-7, with D possibly being TRBD2 (6 bases). Germline assignment: CDR1 SGHNT and CDR2 YYREEE (reference sequence). Trimming took off 4 bases at V and 2 bases at J, with 13 bases between the two ends. The CDR3 consists of 14 residues. The CDR3 DNA is TGTGCCAGCAGCCCGGAGCCGGGGGCCTACGAGCAGTACTTC. This sequence encodes CASSPEPGAYEQYF. The full variable domain, in which reference TRBV5-4 and TRBJ2-7 provide the parts outside the CDR3, is ETGVTQSPTHLIKTRGQQVTLRCSSQSGHNTVSWYQQALGQGPQFIFQYYREEENGRGNFPPRFSGLQFPNYSSELNVNALELDDSALYLCASSPEPGAYEQYFGPGTRLTVT.

V usage is TRBV2 and J usage is TRBJ1-1; D not resolved. Germline V gene sequence: CDR1 SNHLY, CDR2 FYNNEI. The CDR3 consists of 14 residues. Between the trimmed V and J ends, which lost 3 bases and 0 bases, there was a span of 8 bases. DNA for the CDR3: TGTGCCAGCAGTGATTTCGGGGTGAACACTGAAGCTTTCTTT. As protein: CASSDFGVNTEAFF.

The J gene is TRBJ2-2, the V gene TRBV5-6; D gene uncertain. V was clipped by 1 base and J by 2 bases, with 12 bases between them. Germline CDR1 SGHDT, CDR2 YYEEEE. This CDR3 has 16 residues. This CDR3 reads CASSLRRSLNTGELFF. In nucleotides, the CDR3 is TGTGCCAGCAGCTTGCGCAGGAGCCTCAACACCGGGGAGCTGTTTTTT.

The genes are TRBV6-5 and TRBJ1-6, with D tentatively TRBD1 (5 bases). Looked up from germline, CDR1 is MNHEY and CDR2 is SVGAGI. V lost 4 bases and J lost 9, with 13 bases in between. The CDR3 is made up of 14 amino acids. CDR3 coding DNA: TGTGCCAGCAGTTCCCAGGGAATAGTTTCACCCCTCCACTTT. It translates to CASSSQGIVSPLHF.

The chain links TRBV12-5 to TRBJ2-3, with D unresolved. This CDR3 has 16 amino acids. Trimming took off 5 bases at V and 2 bases at J, with 17 bases between the two ends. CDR1 is LGHNT, CDR2 FRNRAP, per germline. The CDR3 loop reads CASGPPLDFPTDTQYF. The CDR3 DNA follows: TGTGCTAGTGGTCCCCCGCTAGACTTCCCCACAGATACGCAGTATTTT.

V usage is TRBV6-1 and J usage is TRBJ2-1; 7 nucleotides match TRBD2. The CDR3 is 15 residues long. J gave up 0 bases and V 6 bases, and 5 bases lay outside the gene matches. From germline, CDR1 is MNHNS and CDR2 SASEGT. CDR3 in amino acids: CASRDGRSSYNEQFF. The CDR3 region has the DNA TGTGCCAGCAGGGACGGGAGGAGCTCCTACAATGAGCAGTTCTTC.

The chain joins TRBV9 to TRBJ2-7; D not resolved. V was trimmed by 0 bases and J by 2 bases, leaving 12 bases between them. The CDR3 covers 15 residues. In germline, CDR1 is SGDLS, CDR2 YYNGEE. CDR3 protein: CASSVEAFSTYEQYF. CDR3 sequence (DNA): TGTGCCAGCAGCGTAGAGGCCTTTTCTACCTACGAGCAGTACTTC. The complete variable domain, with remaining parts taken from reference TRBV9 and TRBJ2-7, reads DSGVTQTPKHLITATGQRVTLRCSPRSGDLSVYWYQQSLDQGLQFLIQYYNGEERAKGNILERFSAQQFPDLHSELNLSSLELGDSALYFCASSVEAFSTYEQYFGPGTRLTVT.

This chain links TRBV7-7 with TRBJ2-5; D is ambiguous. Trimming stripped 2 bases from V and 3 bases from J, with 7 bases between. Germline loops: CDR1 SSHAT, CDR2 FNYEAQ (reference sequence). This CDR3 spans 13 amino acids. Written as DNA, the CDR3 is TGTGCCAGCAGCTTAAGAGGAAAAGAGACCCAGTACTTC. It is translated as CASSLRGKETQYF.

This chain uses TRBV5-1 with TRBJ2-1, with 7 bases matching TRBD2. Unmatched junction bases numbered 3, after V lost 0 bases and J lost 9 bases. Germline assignment: CDR1 SGHRS and CDR2 YFSETQ. The length of the CDR3 is 13 residues. CDR3 loop: CASSLVASGEQFF. The CDR3 nucleotides are TGCGCCAGCAGCTTGGTAGCTAGCGGTGAGCAGTTCTTC.

The chain is built from TRBV11-2 and TRBJ2-1; 7 bases agree with TRBD1. Germline loops: CDR1 SGHAT, CDR2 FQNNGV. The junction had 10 bases not matched to a gene; V was cut back by 5 bases and J by 6 bases. The CDR3 covers 15 residues. CDR3 amino acids: CASSVWDRRGNEQFF. In DNA form, the CDR3 reads TGTGCCAGCAGCGTATGGGACAGAAGAGGCAATGAGCAGTTCTTC.

The CDR3 spells CASSSSRGAYEQYF. The CDR3 bases are TGTGCCAGCAGCTCCTCCCGGGGGGCCTACGAGCAGTACTTC. This chain links TRBV7-7 with TRBJ2-7; 7 bases are a match to TRBD2. CDR3 size: 14 residues. Trimming took 4 bases from V and 2 from J; bases not matched to a gene: 5. The germline V gene encodes CDR1 SSHAT and CDR2 FNYEAQ (reference sequence).

The chain joins TRBV28 to TRBJ1-3; D unresolved. This CDR3 region has 14 residues. V lost 6 bases and J lost 0, with 9 bases in between. Per germline, CDR1 MDHEN and CDR2 SYDVKM. The CDR3 DNA follows: TGTGCCAGCAGCCTGCCCTACTCTGGAAACACCATATATTTT. Its translation is CASSLPYSGNTIYF. Variable domain in full (rest from reference TRBV28 and TRBJ1-3): DVKVTQSSRYLVKRTGEKVFLECVQDMDHENMFWYRQDPGLGLRLIYFSYDVKMKEKGDIPEGYSVSREKKERFSLILESASTNQTSMYLCASSLPYSGNTIYFGEGSWLTVV.

Concerning this clone: The same CDR3 arises from other DNA sequences in this sample as well. This chain joins TRBV7-9 and TRBJ2-2; D uncertain. This CDR3 has 14 residues. Per the germline V gene, CDR1 is SEHNR and CDR2 is FQNEAQ (reference sequence). V lost 2 bases to trimming and J lost 2 bases, with 6 bases between them. CDR3 amino acids: CASSLIRNTGELFF. CDR3 DNA: TGTGCCAGCAGCTTAATACGAAACACCGGGGAGCTGTTTTTT.

The chain combines TRBV7-9 with TRBJ2-5; tentative D call: TRBD2 (6 bases). The V end lost 4 bases, the J end lost 4 bases, and 16 bases lay between the germline ends. The germline gives CDR1 SEHNR, CDR2 FQNEAQ (reference sequence). This CDR3 contains 15 residues. CDR3 protein: CASSSGGGLGETQYF. The CDR3 DNA follows: TGTGCCAGCAGCTCCGGGGGAGGCCTGGGAGAGACCCAGTACTTC.

The CDR3 DNA reads TGTGCCAGCAGCCAAGAGTGGGACATGAACACTGAAGCTTTCTTT. Its translation is CASSQEWDMNTEAFF. The V and J genes are TRBV14 and TRBJ1-1; a weak D match, TRBD1 (6 bases). The V gene lost 0 bases and the J gene lost 0 bases, with 8 bases spanning the gap. Germline V gene lookup returns CDR1 SGHDN and CDR2 FVKESK. The CDR3 covers 15 residues.

The chain recombines TRBV5-1 with TRBJ2-5, with D perhaps TRBD1 (6 bases). Germline CDR1 is SGHRS and CDR2 is YFSETQ. V lost 6 bases, J lost 0 bases, and 9 bases lay in between. The CDR3 is made up of 13 amino acids. CDR3 nucleotide sequence: TGCGCCAGCACTAGGGGGTACCAAGAGACCCAGTACTTC. Translating it yields CASTRGYQETQYF.

The chain combines TRBV9 with TRBJ2-1; D possibly corresponds to TRBD2 (6 bases). The CDR3 has 14 residues. The V gene's germline CDR1 is SGDLS and CDR2 YYNGEE. With 4 bases removed from V and 9 bases from J, the gap between germline ends came to 17 bases. The CDR3 region is CASSPLPGLGEQFF. DNA of the CDR3: TGTGCCAGCAGCCCACTTCCGGGACTCGGTGAGCAGTTCTTC. Full variable domain (outside the CDR3, taken from reference TRBV9 and TRBJ2-1): DSGVTQTPKHLITATGQRVTLRCSPRSGDLSVYWYQQSLDQGLQFLIQYYNGEERAKGNILERFSAQQFPDLHSELNLSSLELGDSALYFCASSPLPGLGEQFFGPGTRLTVL.

The V and J genes are TRBV28 and TRBJ2-1; 7 nucleotides align to TRBD1. The CDR3 runs 15 residues. The ends lost 6 bases at V and 6 bases at J; junction bases unmatched: 11. CDR1 is MDHEN, CDR2 SYDVKM, per germline. This CDR3 reads CASSPPGQRSNEQFF. In nucleotides, the CDR3 is TGTGCCAGCAGCCCTCCGGGACAGAGGTCCAATGAGCAGTTCTTC.

This chain uses TRBV19 with TRBJ2-7; D possibly corresponds to TRBD1 (6 bases). The germline V gene encodes CDR1 LNHDA and CDR2 SQIVND (reference sequence). The CDR3 sequence is 17 residues long. The V end was cut by 3 bases, the J end by 2 bases, with 20 bases between. CDR3 residues: CASSMERVAGATYEQYF. CDR3 sequence (DNA): TGTGCCAGTAGTATGGAACGTGTGGCAGGGGCTACCTACGAGCAGTACTTC.

CDR3 bases: TGTGCCTGGAGTGTCGGTGCCTACGACTATGGCTACACCTTC. This codes for CAWSVGAYDYGYTF. This chain uses TRBV30 with TRBJ1-2; unclear D gene. Germline-derived CDR1 and CDR2 are GTSNPN and SVGIG (reference sequence). The CDR3 is made up of 14 amino acids. With 0 bases removed from V and 3 bases from J, the gap between germline ends came to 11 bases.